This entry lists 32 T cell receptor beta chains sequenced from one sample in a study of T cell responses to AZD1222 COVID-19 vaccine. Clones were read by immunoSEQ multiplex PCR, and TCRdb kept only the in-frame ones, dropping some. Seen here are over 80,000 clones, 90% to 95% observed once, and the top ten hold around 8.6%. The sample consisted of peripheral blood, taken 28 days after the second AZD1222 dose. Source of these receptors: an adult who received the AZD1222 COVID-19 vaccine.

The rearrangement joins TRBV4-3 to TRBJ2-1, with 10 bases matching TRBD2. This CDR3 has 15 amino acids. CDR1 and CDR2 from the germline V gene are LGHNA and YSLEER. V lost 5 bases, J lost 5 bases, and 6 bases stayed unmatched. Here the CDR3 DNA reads TGCGCCAGCAGCTCTAGCGGGAGTTCCAACAATGAGCAGTTCTTC. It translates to CASSSSGSSNNEQFF.

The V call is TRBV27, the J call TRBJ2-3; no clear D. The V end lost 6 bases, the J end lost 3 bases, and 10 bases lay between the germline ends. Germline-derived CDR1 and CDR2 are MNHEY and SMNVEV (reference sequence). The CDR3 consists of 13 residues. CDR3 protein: CASRLPSTDTQYF. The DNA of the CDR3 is TGTGCCAGCAGACTACCCAGTACAGATACGCAGTATTTT.

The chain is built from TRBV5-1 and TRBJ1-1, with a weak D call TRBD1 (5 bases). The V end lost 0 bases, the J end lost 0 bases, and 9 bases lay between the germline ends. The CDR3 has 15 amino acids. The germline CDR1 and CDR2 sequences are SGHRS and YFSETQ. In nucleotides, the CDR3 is TGCGCCAGCAGCTTGGACGGGACTTTGAACACTGAAGCTTTCTTT. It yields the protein CASSLDGTLNTEAFF.

The CDR3 coding sequence is TGTGCCAGCAGCCTAGCGGGAGTGGATGAGCAGTTCTTC. Protein product: CASSLAGVDEQFF. V gene TRBV28 combines with J gene TRBJ2-1, with 10 positions matching TRBD2. The CDR3 has 13 residues. CDR1 is MDHEN, CDR2 SYDVKM, per germline. V was clipped by 6 bases and J by 8 bases; unmatched bases: 4. Combining the CDR3 with reference TRBV28 and TRBJ2-1 gives the whole variable domain DVKVTQSSRYLVKRTGEKVFLECVQDMDHENMFWYRQDPGLGLRLIYFSYDVKMKEKGDIPEGYSVSREKKERFSLILESASTNQTSMYLCASSLAGVDEQFFGPGTRLTVL.

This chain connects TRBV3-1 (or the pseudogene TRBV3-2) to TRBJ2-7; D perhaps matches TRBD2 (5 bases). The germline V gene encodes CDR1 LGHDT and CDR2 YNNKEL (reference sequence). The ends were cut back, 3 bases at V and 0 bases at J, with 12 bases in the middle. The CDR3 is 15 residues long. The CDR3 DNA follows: TGTGCCAGCAGCCACGCTAGCCGGAGCTCCTACGAGCAGTACTTC. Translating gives CASSHASRSSYEQYF.

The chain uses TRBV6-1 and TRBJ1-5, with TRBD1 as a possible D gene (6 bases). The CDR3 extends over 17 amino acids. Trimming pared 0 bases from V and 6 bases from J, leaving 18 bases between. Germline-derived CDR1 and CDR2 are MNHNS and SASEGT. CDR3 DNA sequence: TGTGCCAGCAGTGAAGCAAGAACCGGGACAAGGGGTCAGCCCCAGCATTTT. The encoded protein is CASSEARTGTRGQPQHF.

For the CDR3, the DNA is TGTGCCAGCAGTACTACTAGCGCCCAGAGCTCCTACGAGCAGTACTTC. It is translated as CASSTTSAQSSYEQYF. The chain uses TRBV28 and TRBJ2-7; 7 positions agree with TRBD2. The CDR3 length is 16 residues. Per the germline V gene, CDR1 is MDHEN and CDR2 is SYDVKM. After removal of 5 bases from V and 0 bases from J, the junction contained 10 bases not matched to a gene.

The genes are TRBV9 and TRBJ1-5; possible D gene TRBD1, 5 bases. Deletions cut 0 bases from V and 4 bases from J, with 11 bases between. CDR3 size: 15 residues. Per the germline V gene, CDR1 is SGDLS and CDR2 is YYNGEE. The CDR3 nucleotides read TGTGCCAGCAGCGTAGACGGGGCTGGAAATCAGCCCCAGCATTTT. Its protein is CASSVDGAGNQPQHF.

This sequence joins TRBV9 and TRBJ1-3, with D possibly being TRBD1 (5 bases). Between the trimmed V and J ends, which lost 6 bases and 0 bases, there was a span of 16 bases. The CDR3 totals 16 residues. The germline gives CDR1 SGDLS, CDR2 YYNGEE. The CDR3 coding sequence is TGTGCCAGCAACGCGGGGGGAGGGCTCTCTGGAAACACCATATATTTT. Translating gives CASNAGGGLSGNTIYF.

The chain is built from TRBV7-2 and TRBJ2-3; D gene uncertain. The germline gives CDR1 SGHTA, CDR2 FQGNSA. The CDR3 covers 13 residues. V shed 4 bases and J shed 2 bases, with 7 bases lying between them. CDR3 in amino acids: CASSSPVTDTQYF. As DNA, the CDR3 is TGTGCCAGCAGCTCCCCAGTCACAGATACGCAGTATTTT.

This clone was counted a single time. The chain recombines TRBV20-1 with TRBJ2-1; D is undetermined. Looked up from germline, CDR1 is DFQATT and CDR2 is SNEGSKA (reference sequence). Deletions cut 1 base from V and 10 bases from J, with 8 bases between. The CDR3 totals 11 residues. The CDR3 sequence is CSARGPREQFF. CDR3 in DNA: TGCAGTGCTAGAGGCCCGAGGGAGCAGTTCTTC.

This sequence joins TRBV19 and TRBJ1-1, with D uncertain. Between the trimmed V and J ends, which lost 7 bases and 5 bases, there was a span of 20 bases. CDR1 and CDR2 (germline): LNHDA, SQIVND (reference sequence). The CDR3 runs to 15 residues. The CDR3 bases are TGTGCCAGTACCGTTAATAGTGGGCTTCGGACTGAAGCTTTCTTT. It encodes CASTVNSGLRTEAFF.

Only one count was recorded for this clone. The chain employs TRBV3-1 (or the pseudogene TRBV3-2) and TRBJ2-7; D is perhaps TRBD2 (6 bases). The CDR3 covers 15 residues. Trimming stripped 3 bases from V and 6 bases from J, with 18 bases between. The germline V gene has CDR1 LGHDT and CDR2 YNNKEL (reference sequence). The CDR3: CASSHDPGTELEQYF. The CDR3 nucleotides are TGTGCCAGCAGCCACGACCCCGGGACTGAGCTCGAGCAGTACTTC.

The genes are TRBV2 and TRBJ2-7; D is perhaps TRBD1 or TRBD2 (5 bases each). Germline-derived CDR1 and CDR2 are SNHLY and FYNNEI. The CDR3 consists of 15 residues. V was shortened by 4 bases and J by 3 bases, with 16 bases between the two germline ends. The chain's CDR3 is CASSVGTGTVYEQYF. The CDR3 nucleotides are TGTGCCAGCAGTGTTGGGACGGGGACGGTCTACGAGCAGTACTTC.

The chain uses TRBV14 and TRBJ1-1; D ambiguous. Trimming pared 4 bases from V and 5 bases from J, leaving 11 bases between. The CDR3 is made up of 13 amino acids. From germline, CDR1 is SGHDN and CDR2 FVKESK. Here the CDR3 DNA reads TGTGCCAGCAGCCCGTTCGTGGAAACTGAAGCTTTCTTT. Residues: CASSPFVETEAFF.

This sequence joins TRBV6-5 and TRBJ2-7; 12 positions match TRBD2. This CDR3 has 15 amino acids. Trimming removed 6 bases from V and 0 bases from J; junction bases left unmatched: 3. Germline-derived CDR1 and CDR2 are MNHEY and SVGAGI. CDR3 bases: TGTGCCAGCAGGGAGACTAGCGGGAGCTCCTACGAGCAGTACTTC. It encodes CASRETSGSSYEQYF.

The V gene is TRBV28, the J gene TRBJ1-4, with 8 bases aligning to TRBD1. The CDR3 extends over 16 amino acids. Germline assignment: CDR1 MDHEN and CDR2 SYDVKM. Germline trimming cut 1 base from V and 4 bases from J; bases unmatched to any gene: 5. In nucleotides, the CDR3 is TGTGCCAGCAGTTTATCGGGGACAGGCCTTAATGAAAAACTGTTTTTT. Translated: CASSLSGTGLNEKLFF.

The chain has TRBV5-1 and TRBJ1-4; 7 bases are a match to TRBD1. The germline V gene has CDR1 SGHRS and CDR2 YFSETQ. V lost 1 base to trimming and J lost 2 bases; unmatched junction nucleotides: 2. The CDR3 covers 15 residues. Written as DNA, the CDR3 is TGCGCCAGCAGCTTGCAGGGACAGACTAATGAAAAACTGTTTTTT. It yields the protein CASSLQGQTNEKLFF. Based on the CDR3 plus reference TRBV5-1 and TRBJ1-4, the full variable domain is KAGVTQTPRYLIKTRGQQVTLSCSPISGHRSVSWYQQTPGQGLQFLFEYFSETQRNKGNFPGRFSGRQFSNSRSEMNVSTLELGDSALYLCASSLQGQTNEKLFFGSGTQLSVL.

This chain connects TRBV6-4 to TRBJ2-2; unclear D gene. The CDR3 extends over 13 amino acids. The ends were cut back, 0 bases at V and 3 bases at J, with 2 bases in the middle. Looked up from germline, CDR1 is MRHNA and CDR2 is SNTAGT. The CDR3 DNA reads TGTGCCAGCAGTGACTCGTACACCGGGGAGCTGTTTTTT. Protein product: CASSDSYTGELFF.

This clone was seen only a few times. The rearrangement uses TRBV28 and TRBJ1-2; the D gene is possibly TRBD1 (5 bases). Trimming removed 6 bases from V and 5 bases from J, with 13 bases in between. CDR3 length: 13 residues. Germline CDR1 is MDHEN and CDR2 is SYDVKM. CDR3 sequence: CASSTGRAYGYTF. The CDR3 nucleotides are TGTGCCAGCAGCACGGGGCGGGCGTATGGCTACACCTTC.

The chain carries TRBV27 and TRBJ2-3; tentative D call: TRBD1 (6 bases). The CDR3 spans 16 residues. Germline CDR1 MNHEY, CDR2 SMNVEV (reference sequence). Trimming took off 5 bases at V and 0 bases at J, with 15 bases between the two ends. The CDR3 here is CASSPRGGESTDTQYF. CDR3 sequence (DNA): TGTGCCAGCAGTCCCCGTGGGGGCGAAAGCACAGATACGCAGTATTTT.

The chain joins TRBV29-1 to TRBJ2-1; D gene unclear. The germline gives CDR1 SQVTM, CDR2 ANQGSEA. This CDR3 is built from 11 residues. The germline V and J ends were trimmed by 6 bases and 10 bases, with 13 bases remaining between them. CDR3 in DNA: TGCAGCGTGGATCGGAGTTACGAGCAGTTCTTC. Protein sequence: CSVDRSYEQFF.

CDR3 nucleotides: TGCGCCAGCAGTCAGGGCGGCCGGGGTCCCCATGAGCAGTTCTTC. It specifies CASSQGGRGPHEQFF. This chain connects TRBV23-1 to TRBJ2-1; D is possibly TRBD2 (5 bases). TRBV23-1 carries the ORF label, with uncertain function. V was pared by 3 bases and J by 8 bases, with 17 bases between. The CDR3 consists of 15 residues.

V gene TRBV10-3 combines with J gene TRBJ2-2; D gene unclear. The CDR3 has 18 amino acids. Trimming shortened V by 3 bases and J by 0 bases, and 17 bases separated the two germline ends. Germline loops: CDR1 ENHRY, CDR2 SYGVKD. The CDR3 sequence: CAISEVTEKDANTGELFF. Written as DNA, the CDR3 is TGTGCCATCAGTGAAGTCACGGAGAAGGACGCGAACACCGGGGAGCTGTTTTTT.

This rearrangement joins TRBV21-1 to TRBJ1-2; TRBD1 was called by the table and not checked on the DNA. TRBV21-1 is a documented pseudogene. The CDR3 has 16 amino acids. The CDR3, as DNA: TGTGCCAGCAAACCCGGACAGGGCGGTTGCGGCTATGGCTACACCTTC. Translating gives CASKPGQGGCGYGYTF.

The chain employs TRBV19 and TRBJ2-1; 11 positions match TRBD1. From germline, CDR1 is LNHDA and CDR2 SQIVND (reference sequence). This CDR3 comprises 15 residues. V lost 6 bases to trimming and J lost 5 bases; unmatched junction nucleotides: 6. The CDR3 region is CASSRTGGFNNEQFF. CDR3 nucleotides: TGTGCCAGTAGCCGGACAGGGGGCTTCAACAATGAGCAGTTCTTC.

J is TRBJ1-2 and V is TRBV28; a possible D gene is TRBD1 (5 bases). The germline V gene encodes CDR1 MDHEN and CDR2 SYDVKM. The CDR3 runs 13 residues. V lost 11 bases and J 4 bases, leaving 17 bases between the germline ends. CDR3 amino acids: CASQAGQGYGYTF. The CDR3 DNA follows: TGTGCCTCCCAGGCGGGCCAGGGCTATGGCTACACCTTC.

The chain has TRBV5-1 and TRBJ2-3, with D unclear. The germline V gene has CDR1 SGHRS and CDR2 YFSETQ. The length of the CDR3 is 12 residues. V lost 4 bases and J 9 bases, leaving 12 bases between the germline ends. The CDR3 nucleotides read TGCGCCAGCAGCCTAGACCCGCCGACGCAGTATTTT. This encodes CASSLDPPTQYF.

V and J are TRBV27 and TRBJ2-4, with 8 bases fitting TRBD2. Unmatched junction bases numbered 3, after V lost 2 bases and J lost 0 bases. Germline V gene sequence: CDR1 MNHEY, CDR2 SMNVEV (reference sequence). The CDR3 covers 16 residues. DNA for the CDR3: TGTGCCAGCAGTTTAACAAGCGGGAGAGCCAAAAACATTCAGTACTTC. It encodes CASSLTSGRAKNIQYF.

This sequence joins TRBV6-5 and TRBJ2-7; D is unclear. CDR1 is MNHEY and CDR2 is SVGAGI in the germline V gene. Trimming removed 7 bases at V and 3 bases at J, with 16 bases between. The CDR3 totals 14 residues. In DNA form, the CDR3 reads TGTGCCAGCACCCAAAACGGGCCCCTCTACGAGCAGTACTTC. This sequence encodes CASTQNGPLYEQYF.

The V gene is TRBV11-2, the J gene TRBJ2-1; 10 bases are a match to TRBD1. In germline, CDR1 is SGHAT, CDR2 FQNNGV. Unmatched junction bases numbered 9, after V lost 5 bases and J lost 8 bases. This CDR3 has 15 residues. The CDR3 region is CASSPTGTGVYEQFF. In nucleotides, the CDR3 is TGTGCCAGCAGCCCGACCGGGACAGGGGTCTATGAGCAGTTCTTC.

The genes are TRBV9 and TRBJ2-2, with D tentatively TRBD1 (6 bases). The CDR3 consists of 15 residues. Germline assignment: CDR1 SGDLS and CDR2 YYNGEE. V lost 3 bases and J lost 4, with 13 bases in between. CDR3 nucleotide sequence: TGTGCCAGCAGCGCACGGACAGCCCCCACCGGGGAGCTGTTTTTT. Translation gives CASSARTAPTGELFF.